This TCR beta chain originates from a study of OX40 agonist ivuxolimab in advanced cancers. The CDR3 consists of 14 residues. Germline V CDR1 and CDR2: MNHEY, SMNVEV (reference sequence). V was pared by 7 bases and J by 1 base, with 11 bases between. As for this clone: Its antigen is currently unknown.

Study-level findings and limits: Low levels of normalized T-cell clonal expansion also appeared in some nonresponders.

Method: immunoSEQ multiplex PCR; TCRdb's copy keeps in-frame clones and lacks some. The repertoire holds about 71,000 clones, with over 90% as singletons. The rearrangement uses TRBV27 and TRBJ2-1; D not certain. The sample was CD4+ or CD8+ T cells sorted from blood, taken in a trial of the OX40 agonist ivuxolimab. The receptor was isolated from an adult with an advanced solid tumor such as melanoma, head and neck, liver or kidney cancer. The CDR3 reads CASNRLSSYNEQFF. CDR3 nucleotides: TGTGCCAGCAATAGACTCTCGTCCTACAATGAGCAGTTCTTC.